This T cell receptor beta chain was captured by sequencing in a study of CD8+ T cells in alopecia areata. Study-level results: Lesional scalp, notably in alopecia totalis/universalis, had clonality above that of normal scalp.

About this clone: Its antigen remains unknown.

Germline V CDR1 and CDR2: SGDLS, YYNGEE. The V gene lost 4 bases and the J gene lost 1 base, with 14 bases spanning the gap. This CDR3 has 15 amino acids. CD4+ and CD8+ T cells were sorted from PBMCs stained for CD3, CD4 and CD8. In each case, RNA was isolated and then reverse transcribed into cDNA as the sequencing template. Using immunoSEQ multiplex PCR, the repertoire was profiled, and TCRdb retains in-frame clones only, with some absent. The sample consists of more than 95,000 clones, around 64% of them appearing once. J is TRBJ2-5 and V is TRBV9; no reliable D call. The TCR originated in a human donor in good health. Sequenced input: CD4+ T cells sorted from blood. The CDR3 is CASSPPSQLQETQYF. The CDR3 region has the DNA TGTGCCAGCAGCCCCCCCAGTCAGCTCCAAGAGACCCAGTACTTC.